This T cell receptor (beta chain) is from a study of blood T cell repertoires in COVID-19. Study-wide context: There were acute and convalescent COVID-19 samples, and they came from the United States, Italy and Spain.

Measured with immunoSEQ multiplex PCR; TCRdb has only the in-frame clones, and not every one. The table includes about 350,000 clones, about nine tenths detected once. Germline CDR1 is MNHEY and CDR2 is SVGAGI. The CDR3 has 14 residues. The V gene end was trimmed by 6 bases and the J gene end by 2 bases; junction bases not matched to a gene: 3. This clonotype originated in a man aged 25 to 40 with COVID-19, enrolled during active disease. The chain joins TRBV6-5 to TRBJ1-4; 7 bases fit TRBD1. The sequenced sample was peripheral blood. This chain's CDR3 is CASRRGPTNEKLFF. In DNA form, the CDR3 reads TGTGCCAGCAGAAGGGGGCCCACTAATGAAAAACTGTTTTTT.